The 6 T cell receptor beta chains reported below all come from one sample, sequenced in a study of cytomegalovirus exposure and HLA in healthy donors. This PCR relied on a set of 60 Vbeta primers and 13 Jbeta primers. TCRdb's table, derived via immunoSEQ multiplex PCR, lists solely in-frame clones and lacks some. The profile covers about 150,000 clones, with 64% appearing a single time and under 3% taken by the ten largest. Sequencing was performed on PBMCs. The receptors here all came from a woman in her 30s in good health and CMV-seropositive.

V gene TRBV5-6 combines with J gene TRBJ2-7, with TRBD1 matching 7 bases. CDR1 is SGHDT, CDR2 YYEEEE, per germline. This CDR3 is 14 amino acids long. V lost 3 bases to trimming and J lost 3 bases; unmatched junction nucleotides: 6. CDR3 amino acids: CASSYRQGFYEQYF. The CDR3 bases are TGTGCCAGCAGCTATAGACAGGGATTCTACGAGCAGTACTTC.

This chain joins TRBV9 and TRBJ2-3; 11 bases line up with TRBD1. The CDR3 sequence is 16 residues long. CDR1 and CDR2 (germline): SGDLS, YYNGEE. J was trimmed by 4 bases and V by 2 bases; bases with no gene match: 6. In DNA form, the CDR3 reads TGTGCCAGCAGCGTTTCTGGGACAGGGGGAGCAGATACGCAGTATTTT. Amino acid sequence: CASSVSGTGGADTQYF.

This chain joins TRBV7-9 and TRBJ1-1, with 8 bases lining up with TRBD1. Per the germline V gene, CDR1 is SEHNR and CDR2 is FQNEAQ (reference sequence). J gave up 4 bases and V 5 bases, and 6 bases lay outside the gene matches. The CDR3 runs 14 residues. The DNA for the CDR3 is TGTGCCAGCAGCCAGGGCAGGGGGCCCACTGAAGCTTTCTTT. The encoded protein is CASSQGRGPTEAFF.

The chain recombines TRBV11-3 with TRBJ2-5; D possibly corresponds to TRBD2 (5 bases). The germline V gene has CDR1 SGHNT and CDR2 YENEEA. The V and J ends lost 5 bases and 2 bases respectively, with 9 bases between them. The CDR3 is 13 amino acids. DNA of the CDR3: TGTGCCAGCAGCCCGACGGGGCAAGAGACCCAGTACTTC. As protein: CASSPTGQETQYF. Using reference TRBV11-3 and TRBJ2-5 for the parts outside the CDR3, the full variable domain is EAGVVQSPRYKIIEKKQPVAFWCNPISGHNTLYWYLQNLGQGPELLIRYENEEAVDDSQLPKDRFSAERLKGVDSTLKIQPAELGDSAVYLCASSPTGQETQYFGPGTRLLVL.

The rearrangement joins TRBV6-6 to TRBJ2-7; 8 positions match TRBD1. CDR1 MNHNY and CDR2 SVGAGI come from the germline V gene (reference sequence). CDR3 length equals 14 residues. The J segment lost 5 bases and the V segment lost 4 bases, leaving 7 bases of the junction unmatched. The CDR3 nucleotides are TGTGCCAGCAGTTCGGACAGGGAACTCCACGAGCAGTACTTC. It translates to CASSSDRELHEQYF.

The CDR3, as DNA: TGTGCCAGCAGCTTGGATATAGGGGTGAATTCTTTCTTT. Residues: CASSLDIGVNSFF. This rearrangement joins TRBV5-5 to TRBJ1-1, with D maybe TRBD1 (5 bases). V lost 0 bases and J lost 12, with 15 bases in between. This CDR3 contains 13 residues. Germline assignment: CDR1 SGHKS and CDR2 YYEKEE (reference sequence).